The 13 T cell receptor beta chains presented below share a single source sample, sequenced in a study of shared clonotypes between healthy human individuals. Assay: immunoSEQ multiplex PCR; the TCRdb copy retains only in-frame clones and omits some. The data hold over a million clones, with around 78% observed a single time. Specimen: memory CD4+ T cells from PBMCs. The sample's subset: CD45RA-negative fraction. Receptors were obtained from a man between 18 and 29 years old in good health. Some clones in this sample may be carry-over from other donors' samples.

The chain couples TRBV2 to TRBJ1-2; tentative D call: TRBD1 (6 bases). The CDR3 consists of 15 residues. CDR1 and CDR2 (germline): SNHLY, FYNNEI. The V end was cut by 6 bases, the J end by 0 bases, with 14 bases between. CDR3: CASRATGQPNYGYTF. As DNA, the CDR3 is TGTGCCAGCAGGGCCACCGGACAGCCTAACTATGGCTACACCTTC.

This clone appeared many times. For the CDR3, the DNA is TGTGCCAGCAGGGATTCCGGGGGACAGGGTCACTACGAGCAGTACTTC. Protein sequence: CASRDSGGQGHYEQYF. V and J are TRBV6-6 and TRBJ2-7, with 9 nucleotides matching TRBD1. In germline, CDR1 is MNHNY, CDR2 SVGAGI (reference sequence). J gave up 3 bases and V 6 bases, and 12 bases lay outside the gene matches. CDR3 size: 16 residues.

The chain carries TRBV5-1 and TRBJ2-1; 10 bases agree with TRBD2. CDR3 size: 17 residues. V shed 0 bases, J shed 2 bases, and the junction held 5 bases outside the gene matches. Germline lookup yields CDR1 SGHRS and CDR2 YFSETQ. CDR3 coding DNA: TGCGCCAGCAGCTTGGTTCCGAGCGGGAGGGCCTACAATGAGCAGTTCTTC. Encoded protein: CASSLVPSGRAYNEQFF.

The chain uses TRBV5-1 and TRBJ1-1; TRBD1 is a possible D gene (5 bases). Trimming removed 0 bases at V and 4 bases at J, with 16 bases between. Germline V CDR1 and CDR2: SGHRS, YFSETQ. The CDR3 runs to 16 residues. CDR3 DNA sequence: TGCGCCAGCAGCTTGGATGCTAACCCTGGGGCCACTGAAGCTTTCTTT. It encodes CASSLDANPGATEAFF.

The chain employs TRBV28 and TRBJ1-2, with 10 bases that match TRBD1. V lost 3 bases to trimming and J lost 8 bases; unmatched junction nucleotides: 6. Germline V CDR1 and CDR2: MDHEN, SYDVKM. The CDR3 is 14 residues long. The CDR3 sequence is CASSFRQGARGYTF. As DNA, the CDR3 is TGTGCCAGCAGTTTTAGACAGGGGGCGAGGGGCTACACCTTC.

This rearrangement joins TRBV19 to TRBJ2-2; no reliable D call. The CDR3 is 13 residues long. The ends were cut back, 7 bases at V and 6 bases at J, with 12 bases in the middle. Germline V gene data show CDR1 as LNHDA and CDR2 as SQIVND (reference sequence). In DNA, the CDR3 is TGTGCCAGTACCCCGCAGTTTTCCGGGGAGCTGTTTTTT. Protein sequence: CASTPQFSGELFF.

The chain carries TRBV7-8 and TRBJ1-5; D perhaps matches TRBD1 (5 bases). The CDR3 is 16 residues long. Germline V gene data show CDR1 as SGHVS and CDR2 as FQNEAQ. Trimming stripped 1 base from V and 0 bases from J, with 10 bases between. The DNA for the CDR3 is TGTGCCAGCAGCTTAGAGGGACCGTATAGCAATCAGCCCCAGCATTTT. Amino acid sequence: CASSLEGPYSNQPQHF.

The V call is TRBV5-1, the J call TRBJ2-3; weak D call: TRBD2 (5 bases). Trimming pared 6 bases from V and 1 base from J, leaving 12 bases between. Germline CDR1 SGHRS, CDR2 YFSETQ. This CDR3 comprises 14 residues. The CDR3 nucleotides read TGCGCCAGCAACCAGCGAGCGGGCACAGATACGCAGTATTTT. The encoded protein is CASNQRAGTDTQYF.

The chain uses TRBV7-9 and TRBJ2-7; no clear D gene. The V end was cut by 5 bases, the J end by 9 bases, with 14 bases between. CDR1 and CDR2 (germline): SEHNR, FQNEAQ (reference sequence). The length of the CDR3 is 12 residues. The CDR3 loop is CASSPLVSSQYF. Written as DNA, the CDR3 is TGTGCCAGCAGCCCGCTGGTCTCGTCGCAGTACTTC.

The V call is TRBV28, the J call TRBJ1-5, with D unresolved. Germline loops: CDR1 MDHEN, CDR2 SYDVKM. The length of the CDR3 is 14 residues. V lost 7 bases and J lost 3, with 13 bases in between. CDR3 nucleotide sequence: TGTGCCAGCATTCGATCCGGAGACAATCAGCCCCAGCATTTT. Translated, it gives CASIRSGDNQPQHF.

The CDR3 reads CASSPGHTDTQYF. DNA for the CDR3: TGTGCCAGCAGCCCCGGGCACACAGATACGCAGTATTTT. The V and J genes are TRBV11-2 and TRBJ2-3; D not resolved. Germline V gene lookup returns CDR1 SGHAT and CDR2 FQNNGV. The CDR3 contains 13 residues. Between the trimmed V and J ends, which lost 5 bases and 2 bases, there was a span of 8 bases.

The CDR3, as DNA: TGTGCCAGCTCACCACAGGGAAGCGGATCACCCCTCCACTTT. Encoded protein: CASSPQGSGSPLHF. The chain employs TRBV18 and TRBJ1-6; no clear D. The CDR3 has 14 amino acids. V dropped 1 base and J dropped 10 bases, with 11 bases sitting between them. The germline gives CDR1 KGHSH, CDR2 LQKENI.

This clone was seen a single time. The chain joins TRBV7-8 to TRBJ1-1, with 7 bases matching TRBD1. J was trimmed by 4 bases and V by 5 bases; bases with no gene match: 4. CDR1 is SGHVS and CDR2 is FQNEAQ in the germline V gene. The CDR3 contains 13 residues. The CDR3 reads CASSRGTVTEAFF. Written as DNA, the CDR3 is TGTGCCAGCAGCCGCGGGACAGTCACTGAAGCTTTCTTT. The entire variable domain, with the rest obtained from reference TRBV7-8 and TRBJ1-1, is as follows: GAGVSQSPRYKVAKRGQDVALRCDPISGHVSLFWYQQALGQGPEFLTYFQNEAQLDKSGLPSDRFFAERPEGSVSTLKIQRTQQEDSAVYLCASSRGTVTEAFFGQGTRLTVV.